The clone carrying this TCR beta chain was found a few times. Antigen unknown. The study made its TCR cDNA through 5'RACE template switching. That step introduced a universal primer site along with UMIs. Using its own MiXCR run on the 5' RACE reads, TCRdb lists one record per CDR3 protein. Among hundreds of thousands of distinct CDR3 sequences, less than 25% were seen once, and the ten largest hold around 17%. This CDR3 has 13 amino acids. Looked up from germline, CDR1 is SGHTA and CDR2 is FQGNSA. J gave up 7 bases and V 3 bases, and 5 bases lay outside the gene matches. The data were obtained in a study of T cells after yellow fever vaccination. Study-wide points: The study noted that FACS-sorted repertoires could contain abundant clonotypes contaminating from the bulk population. Detected again after the booster were most primary-vaccination clones, at 95% to 98% CD4 and about 89% CD8.

The sequenced sample was PBMCs, obtained approximately 20 days after the first yellow fever vaccination. This clonotype originated in a man aged 18 to 30 who received the YFV17D yellow fever vaccine. This chain joins TRBV7-2 and TRBJ2-5; TRBD1 agrees at 7 bases. The CDR3 sequence: CASSLGTEGTQYF. The CDR3 DNA reads TGTGCCAGCAGCTTGGGGACAGAGGGGACCCAGTACTTC.